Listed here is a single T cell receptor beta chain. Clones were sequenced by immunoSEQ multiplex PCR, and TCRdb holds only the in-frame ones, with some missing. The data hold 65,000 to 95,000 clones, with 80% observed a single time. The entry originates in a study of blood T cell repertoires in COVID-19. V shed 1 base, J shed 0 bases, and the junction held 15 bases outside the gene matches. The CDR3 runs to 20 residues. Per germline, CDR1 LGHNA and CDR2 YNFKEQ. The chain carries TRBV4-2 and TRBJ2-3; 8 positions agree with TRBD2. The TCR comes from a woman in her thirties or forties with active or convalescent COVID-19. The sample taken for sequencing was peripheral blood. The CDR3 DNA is TGTGCCAGCAGCCAAGTAAGCGGGGGCCCAGAAACTTCTAGCACAGATACGCAGTATTTT. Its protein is CASSQVSGGPETSSTDTQYF.